This T cell receptor beta chain originates from a study of shared clonotypes between healthy human individuals. The CDR3 has 17 residues. Points from the study as a whole: Of the naive CD4 clonotypes, about 5.4% were shared across a few donors. Estimated richness values were generally larger in naive subsets than in memory subsets.

Turning to this clone: Its matching antigen is unknown.

Clones were read by immunoSEQ multiplex PCR, and TCRdb kept only the in-frame ones, dropping some. In the table there are 2.5 million or so clones, just over 90% of which are singletons. The chain recombines TRBV1 with TRBJ2-2; TRBD2, the D gene given by the table, was not confirmed from the DNA. TRBV1 is shown as a pseudogene. Sequencing input: naive CD4+ T cells sorted from blood. Regarding subset: CD45RA+ positively selected. The receptor was derived from a man aged 18 to 30 in good health. CDR3 residues: CTSSPFERGPFEGELFF. In DNA form, the CDR3 reads TGCACCAGCAGTCCGTTTGAGCGGGGCCCATTTGAGGGGGAGCTGTTTTTT.